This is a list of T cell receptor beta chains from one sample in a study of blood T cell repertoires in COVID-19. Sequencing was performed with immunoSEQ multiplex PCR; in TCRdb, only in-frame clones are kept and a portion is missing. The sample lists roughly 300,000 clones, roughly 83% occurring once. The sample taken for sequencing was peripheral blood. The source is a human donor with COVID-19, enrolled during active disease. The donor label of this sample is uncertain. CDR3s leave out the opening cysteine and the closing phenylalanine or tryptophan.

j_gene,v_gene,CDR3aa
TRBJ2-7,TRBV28,ASRAPGLAVSLSYEQY
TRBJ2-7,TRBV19,ASTTGRLPPYEQY
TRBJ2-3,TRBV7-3,ASSQEVGSADTQY
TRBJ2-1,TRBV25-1,ASSDPQQGGKNEQF
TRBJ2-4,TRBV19,ASSIPGGPNIQY
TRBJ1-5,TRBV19,ASSTRDRQPQH
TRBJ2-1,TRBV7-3,ASSPTSGSYNEQF
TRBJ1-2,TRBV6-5,ASRRQVTNYGYT
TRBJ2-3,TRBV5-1,ASSFAAGALDTQY
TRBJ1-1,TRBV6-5,ASIFTGGEAF
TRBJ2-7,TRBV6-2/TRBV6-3,ASSSPGSVADYEQY
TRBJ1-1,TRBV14,ASARGRNTEAF
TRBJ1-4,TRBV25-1,ASRPGQAGEKLF
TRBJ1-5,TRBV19,ASMARRGIISNQPQH
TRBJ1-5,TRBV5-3,ARSRRVQGDNQPQH
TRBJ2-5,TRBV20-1,SAILQETQY
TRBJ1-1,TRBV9,ASSLLTQGSTEAF
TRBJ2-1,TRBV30,AWSLGQKYNEQF
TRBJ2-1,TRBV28,ASSRIQGYNNEQF
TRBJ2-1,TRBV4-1,ASSQERGGYNEQF
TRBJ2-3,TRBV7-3,ASSLEAGSTDTQY
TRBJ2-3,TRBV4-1,ASSQGSGDRDTQY
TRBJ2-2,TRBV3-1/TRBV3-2,ASSQSGRAEINTGELF
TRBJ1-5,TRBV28,ASSFAQNQPQH
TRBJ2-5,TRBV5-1,ASSLLQGGQETQY
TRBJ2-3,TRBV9,ASSRTGVSTDTQY
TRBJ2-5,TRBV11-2,ASSLTPGQETQY
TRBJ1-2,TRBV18,ASSPGTGGADYGYT
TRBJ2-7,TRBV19,ASRSGGLGYEQY
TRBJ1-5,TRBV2,ASGTGINQPQH
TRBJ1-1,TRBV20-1,RGDSNTEAF
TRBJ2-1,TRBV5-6,ASSAGQGVREQF
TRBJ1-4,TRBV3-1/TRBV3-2,ASSPGQGAGGEKLF
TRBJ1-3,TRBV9,ASSVAIRGSGNTIY
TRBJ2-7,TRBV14,ASSPGRGRAGSYEQY
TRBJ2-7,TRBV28,ASSLRGRAPYEQY
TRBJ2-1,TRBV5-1,ASSLGAGVNNEQF
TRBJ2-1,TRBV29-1,SYDENRGGNEQF
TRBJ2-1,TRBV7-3,ASSPQGPAYNEQF
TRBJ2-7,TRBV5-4,ASSFRTSGIYEQY
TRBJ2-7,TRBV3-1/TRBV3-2,ASSQEALRDRAYEQY